This entry features one T cell receptor (beta chain) sequence. This table comes from immunoSEQ multiplex PCR, and its TCRdb copy is limited to in-frame clones, with some not included. The sample comprises roughly 6,800 clones, around four fifths of which are singletons, and about 4.3% rests with the top ten. The CDR3 consists of 16 residues. V lost 0 bases to trimming and J lost 8 bases, with 17 bases between them. Germline V gene data show CDR1 as MNHNY and CDR2 as SVGAGI (reference sequence). The sample is drawn from a study of T cells and copy number aberrations in small-cell lung cancer. The chain combines TRBV6-6 with TRBJ2-1; no reliable D call. This clonotype originated in a woman aged 45-59 years with small cell lung cancer. Source material: normal tissue next to the tumor. The CDR3 nucleotides are TGTGCCAGCAGTTACTCTGCCGGGCCACCCGACGATGAGCAGTTCTTC. Its protein product is CASSYSAGPPDDEQFF.